This TCR beta chain was sequenced for a study of T-cell reconstitution after alpha-beta-depleted transplantation in children. Losses at the gene ends were 1 base for V and 4 bases for J; bases not matched to a gene: 4. This CDR3 region has 15 residues. The authors prepared the TCRbeta library with unique molecular identifiers. MiXCR was run by TCRdb on the PCR reads, yielding one entry per CDR3 protein. In the table there are 150,000 to 250,000 distinct CDR3 sequences, roughly 6.3% of which are singletons. Findings of the study overall: Surviving thymic progenitors and recipient T cells were the source of high TCRbeta diversity at day 60 in some patients. Several hundred expanded graft clones reportedly gave rise to the alpha-beta T cells present about two months after transplant. Hyperexpanded clones declined; after one year, newly produced T cells mostly supplied diversity.

This clonotype was picked up many times. Its matching antigen is unknown. The genes are TRBV12-3 or TRBV12-4 and TRBJ2-1; 7 nucleotides line up with TRBD2. This TCR was sampled from a girl in the first two years of life with combined immunodeficiency, due to receive a stem cell transplant. The sample in question was PBMCs, obtained before TCRalphabeta/CD19-depleted stem cell transplant. The CDR3 nucleotides are TGTGCCAGCAGTTTAGGGACTAGTAGTTACAATGAGCAGTTCTTC. Translated: CASSLGTSSYNEQFF.